This TCR beta chain was captured by sequencing in a study of T-cell reconstitution after alpha-beta-depleted transplantation in children. Study conclusions and caveats: Some patients owed their high day-60 TCRbeta diversity to surviving recipient T cells and thymic progenitors. One year post-transplant, T-cell counts and diversity were largely derived from T cells produced anew. Several hundred expanded graft clones reportedly supplied alpha-beta T cells about two months after transplant.

Unique molecular identifiers were incorporated when the TCRbeta library was constructed. TCRdb independently ran MiXCR on the PCR reads; one entry per CDR3 protein. The sample records approximately 490,000 distinct CDR3 sequences, roughly a tenth being singletons. At least ten counts were recorded for this clonotype. What it recognizes is unknown. The clonotype was recovered from a child aged 2-15 years with inherited bone marrow failure, due to receive a stem cell transplant. The sample was PBMCs, taken before TCRalphabeta/CD19-depleted stem cell transplant.

The DNA of the CDR3 is TGTGCCACCAGCTTCGGACAGGGGGTCAATGAGCAGTTCTTC. This translates into CATSFGQGVNEQFF. The rearrangement links TRBV15 to TRBJ2-1; TRBD1 aligns across 10 bases. Losses at the gene ends were 5 bases for V and 6 bases for J; bases not matched to a gene: 4. CDR1 is LNHNV and CDR2 is YYDKDF in the germline V gene (reference sequence). The CDR3 covers 14 residues.